The sample holds one count of the clone carrying this T cell receptor beta chain. 13 Jbeta primers and 60 Vbeta primers were used for the PCR. Libraries were prepared by immunoSEQ multiplex PCR; TCRdb keeps only in-frame clonotypes and omits some of them. The data contain approximately 90,000 clones, around 77% of them singletons. This record belongs to a study of cytomegalovirus exposure and HLA in healthy donors. The length of the CDR3 is 17 residues. J lost 4 bases, V lost 4 bases, and 8 bases had no gene match. Germline values: CDR1 SGHRS, CDR2 YFSETQ. The rearrangement uses TRBV5-1 and TRBJ2-1; 13 nucleotides align to TRBD2. The sequenced sample was PBMCs. This clonotype was obtained from a man in his forties in good health and CMV-seronegative. CDR3 DNA sequence: TGCGCCAGCAGCCCTAGGACTAGCGGGGGCCCATACAATGAGCAGTTCTTC. Amino acid sequence: CASSPRTSGGPYNEQFF.